This TCR beta chain was documented in a study of blood T cell repertoires in COVID-19. About the study: COVID-19 samples from acute and convalescent phases originated in the United States, Italy and Spain.

The CDR3 is 15 residues long. V was pared by 2 bases and J by 4 bases, with 6 bases of the junction left unmatched. CDR1 SGHTA and CDR2 FQGNSA come from the germline V gene. Sequenced by immunoSEQ multiplex PCR; TCRdb stores in-frame clones only, minus some. The table has about 180,000 clones, 80% to 90% seen once; the top ten hold more than 7.5%. The TCR sequence derives from a man aged 45-65 years with active or convalescent COVID-19. The chain carries TRBV7-2 and TRBJ2-3; 7 bases fit TRBD2. Sequenced sample: peripheral blood. The CDR3, as DNA: TGTGCCAGCAGCTTACAAAGCGCGGGGGCAGATACGCAGTATTTT. Translation gives CASSLQSAGADTQYF.